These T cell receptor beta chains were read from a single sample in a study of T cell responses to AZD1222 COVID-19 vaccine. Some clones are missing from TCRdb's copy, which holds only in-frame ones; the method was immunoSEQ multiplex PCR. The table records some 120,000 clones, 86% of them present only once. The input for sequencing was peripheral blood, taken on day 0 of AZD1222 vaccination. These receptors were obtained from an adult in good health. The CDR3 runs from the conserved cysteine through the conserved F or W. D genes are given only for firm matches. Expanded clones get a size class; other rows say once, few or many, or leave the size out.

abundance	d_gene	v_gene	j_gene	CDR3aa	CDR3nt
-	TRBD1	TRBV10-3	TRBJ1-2	CAISGGQPLASNYGYTF	TGTGCCATCAGTGGGGGACAGCCACTCGCATCTAACTATGGCTACACCTTC
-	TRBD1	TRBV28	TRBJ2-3	CASRLGQDFTDTQYF	TGTGCCAGCAGACTGGGACAGGACTTCACAGATACGCAGTATTTT
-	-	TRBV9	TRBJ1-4	CASSVSVATNEKLFF	TGTGCCAGCAGCGTATCGGTGGCAACTAATGAAAAACTGTTTTTT
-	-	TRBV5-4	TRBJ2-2	CASSPRGDTGELFF	TGTGCCAGCAGCCCCCGAGGGGACACCGGGGAGCTGTTTTTT
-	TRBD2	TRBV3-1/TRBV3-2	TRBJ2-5	CASSRAGVLGETQYF	TGTGCCAGCAGCCGGGCGGGGGTATTAGGGGAGACCCAGTACTTC
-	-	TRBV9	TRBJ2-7	CASSMTGYEQYF	TGTGCCAGCAGCATGACGGGCTACGAGCAGTACTTC
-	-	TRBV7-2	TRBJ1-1	CASSQQANTEAFF	TGTGCCAGCAGCCAACAGGCGAACACTGAAGCTTTCTTT
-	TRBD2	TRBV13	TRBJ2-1	CASSPRTSVEQFF	TGTGCCAGCAGCCCCCGGACTAGCGTTGAGCAGTTCTTC
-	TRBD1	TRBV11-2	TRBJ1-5	CASTPQGGQGPYQPQHF	TGTGCCAGCACCCCGCAGGGGGGACAGGGGCCGTATCAGCCCCAGCATTTT
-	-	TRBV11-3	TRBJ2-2	CASSLDLGNGELFF	TGTGCCAGCAGCTTAGATCTCGGGAACGGGGAGCTGTTTTTT
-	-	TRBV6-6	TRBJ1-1	CAIRRGMNTEAFF	TGTGCCATCCGGCGGGGGATGAACACTGAAGCTTTCTTT
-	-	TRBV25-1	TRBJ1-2	CASNEGSYGYTF	TGTGCCAGCAATGAAGGGTCTTATGGCTACACCTTC
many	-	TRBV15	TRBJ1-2	CATSREEGDGYTF	TGTGCCACCAGCAGAGAGGAAGGGGATGGCTACACCTTC
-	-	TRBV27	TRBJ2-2	CASRLGRTNTGELFF	TGTGCCAGCAGACTCGGGCGTACGAACACCGGGGAGCTGTTTTTT
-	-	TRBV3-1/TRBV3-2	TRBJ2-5	CARGVRRQETQYF	TGTGCCAGGGGGGTAAGGCGACAAGAGACCCAGTACTTC
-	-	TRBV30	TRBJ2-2	CAWSVWESTGELFF	TGTGCCTGGAGTGTATGGGAAAGCACCGGGGAGCTGTTTTTT
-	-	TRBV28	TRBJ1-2	CASSLTPEQYGYTF	TGTGCCAGCAGTTTGACCCCCGAGCAATATGGCTACACCTTC
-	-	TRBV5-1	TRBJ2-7	CASSEAGVVDYYEQYF	TGCGCCAGCAGCGAAGCAGGGGTGGTGGACTACTACGAGCAGTACTTC
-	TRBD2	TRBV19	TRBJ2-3	CASSGTSGSFPDTQYF	TGTGCCAGTAGTGGGACTAGCGGGAGTTTTCCAGATACGCAGTATTTT
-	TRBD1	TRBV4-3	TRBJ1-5	CASSQDREDREYQPQHF	TGCGCCAGCAGCCAAGATCGCGAGGACAGGGAGTATCAGCCCCAGCATTTT
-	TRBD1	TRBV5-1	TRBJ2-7	CASSLGGGQSYEQYF	TGCGCCAGCAGCTTGGGAGGGGGACAGTCCTACGAGCAGTACTTC
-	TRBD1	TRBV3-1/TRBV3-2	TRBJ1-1	CASSQVGLRGHTEAFF	TGTGCCAGCAGCCAAGTTGGATTAAGGGGGCACACTGAAGCTTTCTTT
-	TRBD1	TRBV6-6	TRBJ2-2	CASSPLRTGQVAGELFF	TGTGCCAGCAGTCCCCTCAGGACAGGGCAGGTGGCCGGGGAGCTGTTTTTT
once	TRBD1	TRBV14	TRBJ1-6	CASSQLAAGGLGSPLHF	TGTGCCAGCAGCCAACTAGCGGCAGGGGGACTAGGTTCACCCCTCCACTTT